The TCR beta chain under discussion was sequenced for a study of CD8 T cells in Susac syndrome. The V gene lost 2 bases and the J gene lost 1 base, with 5 bases spanning the gap. The CDR3 covers 13 residues. Germline V gene lookup returns CDR1 KGHSH and CDR2 LQKENI. After extraction with the RNeasy kit, about 0.45 to 1 ug of the RNA was reverse transcribed using random hexamers. TCRdb processed the immunoSEQ multiplex PCR reads anew with MiXCR; each CDR3 protein has one entry. There are hundreds of thousands of distinct CDR3 sequences in the sample; approximately 95% occur only once, and roughly 0.1% lies in the top ten.

Sequences were obtained from CD4+ T cells from PBMCs. This sequence originates from a human donor with multiple sclerosis. The chain recombines TRBV18 with TRBJ1-2, with D unclear. CDR3 residues: CASSPDINYGYTF. In DNA, the CDR3 is TGTGCCAGCTCACCAGACATTAACTATGGCTACACCTTC. The full variable domain, its missing parts supplied by reference TRBV18 and TRBJ1-2, is NAGVMQNPRHLVRRRGQEARLRCSPMKGHSHVYWYRQLPEEGLKFMVYLQKENIIDESGMPKERFSAEFPKEGPSILRIQQVVRGDSAAYFCASSPDINYGYTFGSGTRLTVV.